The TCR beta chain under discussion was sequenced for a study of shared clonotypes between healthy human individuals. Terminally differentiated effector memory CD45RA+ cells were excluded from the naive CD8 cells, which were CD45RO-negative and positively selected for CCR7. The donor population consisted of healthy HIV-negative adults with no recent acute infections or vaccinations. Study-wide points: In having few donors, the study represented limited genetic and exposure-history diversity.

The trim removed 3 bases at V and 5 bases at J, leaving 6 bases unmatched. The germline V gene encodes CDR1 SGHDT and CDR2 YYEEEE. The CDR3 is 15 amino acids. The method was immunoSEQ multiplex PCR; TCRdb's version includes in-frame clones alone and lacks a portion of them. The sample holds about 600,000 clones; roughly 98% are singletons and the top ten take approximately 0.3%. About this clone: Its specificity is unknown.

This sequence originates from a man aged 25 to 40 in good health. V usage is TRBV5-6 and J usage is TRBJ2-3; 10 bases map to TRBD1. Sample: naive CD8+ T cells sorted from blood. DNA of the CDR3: TGTGCCAGCAGCTCACCGGGACAGGGGATAGATACGCAGTATTTT. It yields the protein CASSSPGQGIDTQYF. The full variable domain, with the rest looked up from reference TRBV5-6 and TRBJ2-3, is DAGVTQSPTHLIKTRGQQVTLRCSPKSGHDTVSWYQQALGQGPQFIFQYYEEEERQRGNFPDRFSGHQFPNYSSELNVNALLLGDSALYLCASSSPGQGIDTQYFGPGTRLTVL.